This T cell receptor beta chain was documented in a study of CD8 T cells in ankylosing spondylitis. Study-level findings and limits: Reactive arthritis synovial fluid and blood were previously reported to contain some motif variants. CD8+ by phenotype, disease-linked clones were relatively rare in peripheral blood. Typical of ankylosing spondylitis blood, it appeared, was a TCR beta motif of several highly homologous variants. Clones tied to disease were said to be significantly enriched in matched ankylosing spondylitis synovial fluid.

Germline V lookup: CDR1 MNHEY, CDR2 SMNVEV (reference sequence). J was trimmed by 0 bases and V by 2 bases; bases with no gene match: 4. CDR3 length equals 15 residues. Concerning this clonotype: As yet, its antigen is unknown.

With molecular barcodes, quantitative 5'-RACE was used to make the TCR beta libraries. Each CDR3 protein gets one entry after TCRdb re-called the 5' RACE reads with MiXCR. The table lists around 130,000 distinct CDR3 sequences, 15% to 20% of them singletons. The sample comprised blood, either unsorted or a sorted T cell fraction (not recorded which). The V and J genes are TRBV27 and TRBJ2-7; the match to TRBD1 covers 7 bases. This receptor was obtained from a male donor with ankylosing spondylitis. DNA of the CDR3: TGTGCCAGCAGTTTAGGGGGACAGTACTCCTACGAGCAGTACTTC. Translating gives CASSLGGQYSYEQYF.